This TCR beta chain was sequenced in a study of metastatic and nonmetastatic thyroid tumors. The CDR3 consists of 17 residues. Germline V CDR1 and CDR2: PRHDT, FYEKMQ (reference sequence). The V gene end was trimmed by 3 bases and the J gene end by 0 bases; junction bases not matched to a gene: 4. Before thyroid surgery, none of the patients had received any treatment. TCRdb used MiXCR to call clones anew from the PCR reads. The data contain tens of thousands of clones, around 30% of them singletons. Sequencing was carried out using blood. V and J are TRBV13 and TRBJ2-1; 11 nucleotides line up with TRBD2. The clonotype comes from a female donor with papillary thyroid cancer or a benign thyroid nodule (not recorded which). Some clones in this sample may be carry-over from other donors' samples. The chain's CDR3 is CASSFGTSGSSYNEQFF. For the CDR3, the DNA is TGTGCCAGCAGCTTCGGGACTAGCGGAAGCTCCTACAATGAGCAGTTCTTC.